The present T cell receptor beta chain was sequenced within a study of naive and memory T cell subsets. General study results and limits: Findings for naive and memory subsets could not be checked against ground truth. Possibly reflecting memory cells re-expressing CD45RA, a few larger clonotypes occurred in naive repertoires, especially CD8. In CD4 and CD8 cells, diversity dropped from naive through EMRA.

This clonotype occurred many times. Its specificity is unknown. Two oligonucleotides, mixed equimolar, formed the beta constant-region primer covering TRBC1 and TRBC2. Ligated cDNA was amplified by four rounds of PCR with nested alpha and beta constant-region primers and SP2. TCRdb ran MiXCR on the UMI-ligation and nested PCR reads and lists one entry per CDR3 protein. The sample lists tens of thousands of distinct CDR3 sequences, 11% occurring once. The clonotype comes from a human donor in good health. The sequenced sample was naive CD4+ T cells from blood.

The CDR3 bases are TGCAGCGTTGGGTCCGGGTCAGAAAACTATGGCTACACCTTC. It yields the protein CSVGSGSENYGYTF. This rearrangement joins TRBV29-1 to TRBJ1-2; D is undetermined. The germline CDR1 and CDR2 sequences are SQVTM and ANQGSEA. The CDR3 consists of 14 residues. V lost 4 bases, J lost 2 bases, and 14 bases lay in between.